This T cell receptor beta chain comes out of a study of T-cell memory formation after mild COVID-19. This CDR3 contains 15 residues. This clonotype was recorded a few times. TCRdb itself ran the 5' RACE reads through MiXCR, one entry per CDR3 protein. The profile shows over 120,000 distinct CDR3 sequences, roughly a fifth of them singletons. Source material: PBMCs or a T cell subset sorted from them (not recorded which). The receptor was isolated from an adult woman who had mild COVID-19 (a few samples of this study predate the infection). Cell type and time point are not known. The chain recombines TRBV12-3 or TRBV12-4 with TRBJ2-1; D perhaps matches TRBD2 (6 bases). The CDR3 DNA is TGTGCGGTAGGGCGCGGGGAAGGATTTCACAATGAGCAGTTCTTC. It specifies CAVGRGEGFHNEQFF.